This TCR beta chain was obtained from a study of cytomegalovirus exposure and HLA in healthy donors. General study findings and limits: Sequencing depth roughly uniform across donors was assumed in presence/absence analyses. Another analysis was done later, and it associated 16,951 TCR beta sequences with HLA alleles at 0.05 false discovery rate.

PCR employed 60 Vbeta and 13 Jbeta primers. Profiled with immunoSEQ multiplex PCR; TCRdb holds only in-frame clones, not every one. The sample's table shows about 55,000 clones. Remarks on this clone: The target antigen is unknown.

Though probably carrying unrecorded immune exposures, donors were nominally healthy at sampling. The origin of this receptor is a woman aged 55-75 years in good health and CMV-seropositive. The sequenced material came from PBMCs.

The CDR3 spells CASSRGENEQFF. For the CDR3, the DNA is TGTGCCAGCTCCCGGGGAGAGAATGAGCAGTTCTTC. The chain employs TRBV6-5 and TRBJ2-1, with a weak D call TRBD2 (5 bases). The V and J ends lost 8 bases and 7 bases respectively, with 12 bases between them. The CDR3 contains 12 residues. Germline V lookup: CDR1 MNHEY, CDR2 SVGAGI.